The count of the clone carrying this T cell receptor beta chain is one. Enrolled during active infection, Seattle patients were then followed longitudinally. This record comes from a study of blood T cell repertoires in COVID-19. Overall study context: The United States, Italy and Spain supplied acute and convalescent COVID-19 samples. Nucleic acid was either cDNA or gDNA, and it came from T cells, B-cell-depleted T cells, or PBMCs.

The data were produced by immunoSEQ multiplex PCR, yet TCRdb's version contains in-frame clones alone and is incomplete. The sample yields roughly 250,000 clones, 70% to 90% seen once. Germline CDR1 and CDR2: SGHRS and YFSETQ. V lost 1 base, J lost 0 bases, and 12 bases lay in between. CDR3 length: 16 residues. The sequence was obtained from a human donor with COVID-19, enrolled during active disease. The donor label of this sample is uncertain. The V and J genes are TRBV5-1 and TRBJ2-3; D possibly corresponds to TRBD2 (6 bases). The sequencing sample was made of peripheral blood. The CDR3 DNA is TGCGCCAGCAGCTTGTTGGCTAGCGCTAGCACAGATACGCAGTATTTT. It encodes CASSLLASASTDTQYF.